Listed below are T cell receptor beta chains from one sample, sequenced in a study of CD8 T cells in Susac syndrome. TCRdb independently ran MiXCR on the immunoSEQ multiplex PCR reads; one entry per CDR3 protein. The sample carries nearly 110,000 distinct CDR3 sequences, approximately 94% recorded once. The sequencing sample was made of CD8+ T cells from PBMCs. All receptors derive from a human donor with Susac syndrome. Each CDR3 is given with its conserved first and last residue. Each record gives: CDR3 protein, CDR3 DNA, clone size, D gene, CDR3 length, V gene, J gene. The D gene is left open where the match is weak. Not all rows give a size; the values are once, few, many and, for expanded clones, a class.

CDR3: CASSQSSSYNEQFF
DNA: TGTGCCAGCAGCCAAAGTAGCTCCTACAATGAGCAGTTCTTC
size: .
D: .
length: 14
V: TRBV9
J: TRBJ2-1

CDR3: CASSQEVRATDTQYF
DNA: TGTGCCAGCAGCCAAGAGGTCAGAGCCACAGATACGCAGTATTTT
size: .
D: .
length: 15
V: TRBV3-1
J: TRBJ2-3

CDR3: CASSQELRGNYGYTF
DNA: TGTGCCAGCAGCCAAGAATTAAGGGGGAACTATGGCTACACCTTC
size: .
D: .
length: 15
V: TRBV14
J: TRBJ1-2

CDR3: CASSVSGNDEQFF
DNA: TGTGCCAGCAGCGTCAGCGGGAACGATGAGCAGTTCTTC
size: .
D: TRBD2
length: 13
V: TRBV9
J: TRBJ2-1

CDR3: CASSSGTGAYGYTF
DNA: TGTGCCAGCAGCTCCGGGACAGGGGCTTATGGCTACACCTTC
size: .
D: TRBD1
length: 14
V: TRBV27
J: TRBJ1-2

CDR3: CASSMGSRKYF
DNA: TGTGCCAGCAGTATGGGCAGTCGGAAATACTTC
size: .
D: .
length: 11
V: TRBV27
J: TRBJ2-7

CDR3: CSVAWDRGAREQYF
DNA: TGCAGCGTTGCATGGGACAGGGGTGCTCGCGAGCAGTACTTC
size: .
D: TRBD1
length: 14
V: TRBV29-1
J: TRBJ2-7

CDR3: CASSPLAGALGNGLFF
DNA: TGTGCCAGCAGTCCCCTCGCAGGGGCCCTGGGAAACGGACTGTTTTTT
size: .
D: .
length: 16
V: TRBV9
J: TRBJ1-4

CDR3: CASSPVDGYNEQFF
DNA: TGTGCCAGCTCACCGGTAGACGGTTACAATGAGCAGTTCTTC
size: .
D: .
length: 14
V: TRBV18
J: TRBJ2-1

CDR3: CASSVAVSPNEQFF
DNA: TGTGCCAGCAGCGTAGCGGTATCCCCCAATGAGCAGTTCTTC
size: once
D: .
length: 14
V: TRBV9
J: TRBJ2-1

CDR3: CASSWGEVGSF
DNA: TGTGCCAGCAGTTGGGGGGAAGTTGGCAGCTTT
size: .
D: .
length: 11
V: TRBV12-3/TRBV12-4
J: TRBJ1-1

CDR3: CASSSGGIEAFF
DNA: TGTGCCAGCAGCTCCGGCGGGATTGAAGCTTTCTTT
size: .
D: .
length: 12
V: TRBV7-9
J: TRBJ1-1

CDR3: CASSWGLAGELYNEQFF
DNA: TGTGCCAGCAGTTGGGGACTAGCGGGCGAACTTTACAATGAGCAGTTCTTC
size: .
D: TRBD2
length: 17
V: TRBV6-2/TRBV6-3
J: TRBJ2-1

CDR3: CASSPLSGGAYEQYF
DNA: TGTGCCAGCAGCCCACTCAGCGGGGGGGCCTACGAGCAGTACTTC
size: once
D: TRBD2
length: 15
V: TRBV5-4
J: TRBJ2-7

CDR3: CASTDPARGYTF
DNA: TGTGCCAGCACCGACCCCGCCAGAGGCTACACCTTC
size: .
D: .
length: 12
V: TRBV9
J: TRBJ1-2

CDR3: CASSDDPQAPYNEQFF
DNA: TGTGCCAGCTCCGACGACCCCCAGGCCCCCTACAATGAGCAGTTCTTC
size: .
D: .
length: 16
V: TRBV9
J: TRBJ2-1

CDR3: CASIGTDSGNTIYF
DNA: TGTGCCAGCATTGGGACAGACTCTGGAAACACCATATATTTT
size: .
D: TRBD1
length: 14
V: TRBV27
J: TRBJ1-3

CDR3: CASSFQGPYEQYF
DNA: TGTGCCAGCAGTTTTCAGGGTCCCTACGAGCAGTACTTC
size: few
D: .
length: 13
V: TRBV27
J: TRBJ2-7

CDR3: CASISPRMNTEAFF
DNA: TGTGCCAGCATTTCGCCCCGCATGAACACTGAAGCTTTCTTT
size: .
D: .
length: 14
V: TRBV6-5
J: TRBJ1-1

CDR3: CSVVSGWGTEAFF
DNA: TGCAGCGTTGTTAGCGGGTGGGGCACTGAAGCTTTCTTT
size: .
D: .
length: 13
V: TRBV29-1
J: TRBJ1-1

CDR3: CSADHPGGGIPYEQYF
DNA: TGCAGTGCTGATCACCCCGGGGGGGGGATCCCCTACGAGCAGTACTTC
size: .
D: TRBD2
length: 16
V: TRBV20-1
J: TRBJ2-7

CDR3: CASSPPHSGLAGETQYF
DNA: TGTGCCAGCAGCCCCCCCCATTCGGGACTAGCGGGGGAGACCCAGTACTTC
size: .
D: TRBD2
length: 17
V: TRBV3-1
J: TRBJ2-5

CDR3: CASSSQWEAFF
DNA: TGTGCCAGCAGCTCGCAGTGGGAAGCTTTCTTT
size: .
D: .
length: 11
V: TRBV13
J: TRBJ1-1